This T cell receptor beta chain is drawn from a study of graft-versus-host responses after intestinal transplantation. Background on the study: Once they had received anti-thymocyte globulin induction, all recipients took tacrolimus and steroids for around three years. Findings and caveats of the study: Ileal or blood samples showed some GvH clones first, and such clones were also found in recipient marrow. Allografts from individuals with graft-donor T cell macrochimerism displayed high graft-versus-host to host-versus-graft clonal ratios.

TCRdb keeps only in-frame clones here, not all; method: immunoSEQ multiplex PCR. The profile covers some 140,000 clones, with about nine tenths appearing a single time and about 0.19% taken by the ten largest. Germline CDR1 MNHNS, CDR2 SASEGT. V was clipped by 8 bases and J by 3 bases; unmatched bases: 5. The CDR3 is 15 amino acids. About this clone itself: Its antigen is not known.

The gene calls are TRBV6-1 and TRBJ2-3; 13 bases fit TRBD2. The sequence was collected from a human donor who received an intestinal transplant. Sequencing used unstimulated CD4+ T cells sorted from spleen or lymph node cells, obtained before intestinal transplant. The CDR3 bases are TGTGCCAGCTTGGGGACTAGCGGGATGACAGATACGCAGTATTTT. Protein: CASLGTSGMTDTQYF.